A single TCR beta chain is shown here with its context. Its cognate antigen is unknown. With 2 bases clipped from V and 4 bases from J, the junction kept 11 bases outside the gene matches. Germline CDR1 and CDR2: SGHRS and YFSETQ. The CDR3 totals 16 residues. Using immunoSEQ multiplex PCR, the repertoire was profiled, and TCRdb retains in-frame clones only, with some absent. The table records approximately 120,000 clones, around 92% of them present only once. The source of the sample is a study of T cell responses to AZD1222 COVID-19 vaccine. Overall study results and limits: Once two AZD1222 doses were given, Spike-specific TCR breadth and depth went up. Unmutated variant regions are reportedly the target of nearly half of TCRs that are spike-specific. Baseline testing showed seropositivity in only a handful of AZD1222 recipients.

The material sequenced was peripheral blood, taken on day 0 of AZD1222 vaccination. V is TRBV5-1 and J is TRBJ2-7; 8 nucleotides line up with TRBD1. The clonotype originates from an adult in good health. CDR3 in amino acids: CASSFDGGTGPYEQYF. The CDR3 region has the DNA TGCGCCAGCAGCTTCGACGGAGGGACAGGCCCATACGAGCAGTACTTC.